Described below is a single T cell receptor (beta chain) sequence and its context. A second PCR of roughly 7 to 11 cycles used a sample-barcoded 5' primer and a J-beta primer mix. TCRdb used MiXCR to reprocess the 5' RACE reads, holding one entry per CDR3 protein. This sample has approximately 770,000 distinct CDR3 sequences; more than 45% occur once, and the top ten carry approximately 23%. The sample belongs to a study of blood T cells in healthy people across ages. Overall study context: Template switching recovered approximately one barcoded beta molecule for every two T cells.

This clonotype was sampled from a man in his thirties or forties in good health. Sequencing was done on a sample of blood.

The CDR3 region has the DNA TGTGCCAGCAGTGAATATGTGGGGGGGAGACAAGAGACCCAGTACTTC. Translated, it gives CASSEYVGGRQETQYF. The chain uses TRBV25-1 and TRBJ2-5, with 7 bases lining up with TRBD2. The CDR3 spans 16 residues. Trimming took 0 bases from V and 2 from J; bases not matched to a gene: 6. Germline-derived CDR1 and CDR2 are MGHDK and SYGVNS.